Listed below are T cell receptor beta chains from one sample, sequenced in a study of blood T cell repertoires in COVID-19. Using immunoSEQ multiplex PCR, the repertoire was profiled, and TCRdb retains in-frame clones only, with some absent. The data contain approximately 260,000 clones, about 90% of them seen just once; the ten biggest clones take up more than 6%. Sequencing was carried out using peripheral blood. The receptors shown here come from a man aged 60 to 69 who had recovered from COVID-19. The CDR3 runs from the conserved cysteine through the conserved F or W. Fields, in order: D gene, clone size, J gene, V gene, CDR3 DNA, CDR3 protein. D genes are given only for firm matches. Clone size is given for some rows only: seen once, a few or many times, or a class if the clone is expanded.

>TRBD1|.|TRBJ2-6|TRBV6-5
TGTGCCAGCCGGGACAGGGACTCTGGGGCCAACGTCCTGACTTTC
CASRDRDSGANVLTF
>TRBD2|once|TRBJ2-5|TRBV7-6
TGTGCCAGCAGCCAGGGACTAGCGGGGGCGCGGGAGACCCAGTACTTC
CASSQGLAGARETQYF
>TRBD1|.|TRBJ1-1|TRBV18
TGTGCCAGCACAAGGACAGGCGGAGAGATGAACACTGAAGCTTTCTTT
CASTRTGGEMNTEAFF
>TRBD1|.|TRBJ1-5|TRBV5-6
TGTGCCAGCAGCTACCTCGGGGGACAGGGGTCAGGGCCACCCCAGCATTTT
CASSYLGGQGSGPPQHF
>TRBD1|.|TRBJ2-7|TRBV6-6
TGTGCCAGCAGTTACTACCCCTTAGGGACAGGGGAGCAGTACTTC
CASSYYPLGTGEQYF
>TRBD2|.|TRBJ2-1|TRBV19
TGTGCCAGTAGGGGAGGAGCGGGGACGAACAATGAGCAGTTCTTC
CASRGGAGTNNEQFF
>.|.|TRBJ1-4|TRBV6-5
TGTGCCAGCAGTTACGGGGCAACCGAAAAACTGTTTTTT
CASSYGATEKLFF
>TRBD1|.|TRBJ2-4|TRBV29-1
TGCAGCGTTTTGGGACAGACCCTAGCCAAAAACATTCAGTACTTC
CSVLGQTLAKNIQYF
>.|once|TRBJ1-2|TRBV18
TGTGCCAGCTCACCAAAACGACACAACCGAGAGAACTATGGCTACACCTTC
CASSPKRHNRENYGYTF
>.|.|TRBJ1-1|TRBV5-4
TGTGCCAGCAGCCCCGGGGGGATTGAGGCTTTCTTT
CASSPGGIEAFF
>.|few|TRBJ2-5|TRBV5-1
TGCGCCAGCAGCTTTTCAGGGGAAGAGACCCAGTACTTC
CASSFSGEETQYF
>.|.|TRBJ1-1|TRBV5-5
TGTGCCAGCAGCTTTAGTACCTCGAACACTGAAGCTTTCTTT
CASSFSTSNTEAFF
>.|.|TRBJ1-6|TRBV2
TGTGCCAGCAGTGAATTTTTGGGGGCTCGGAATTCACCCCTCCACTTT
CASSEFLGARNSPLHF
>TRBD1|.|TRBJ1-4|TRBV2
TGTGCCAGCAGTAAAACAGGGGCGACTAATGAAAAACTGTTTTTT
CASSKTGATNEKLFF
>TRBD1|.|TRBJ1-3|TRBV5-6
TGTGCCAGCAGCTTGGCCGGGACAGGGAGAAACACCATATATTTT
CASSLAGTGRNTIYF
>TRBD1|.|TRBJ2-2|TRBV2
TGTGCCAGCAGTAGGACAGGGACGACCACCGGGGAGCTGTTTTTT
CASSRTGTTTGELFF
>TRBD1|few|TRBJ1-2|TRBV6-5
TGTGCCAGCAGTTACTCCGGGACAGTCAACTATGGCTACACCTTC
CASSYSGTVNYGYTF
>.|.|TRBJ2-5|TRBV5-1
TGCGCCAGCAGCGTTACCGGGACTGGAGGCGAGACCCAGTACTTC
CASSVTGTGGETQYF
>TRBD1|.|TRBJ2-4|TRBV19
TGTGCCAGTAGTGGGACAGGGGGGAACATTCAGTACTTC
CASSGTGGNIQYF
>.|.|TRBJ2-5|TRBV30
TGTGCCTGGGAGGTCCACCAAGAGACCCAGTACTTC
CAWEVHQETQYF
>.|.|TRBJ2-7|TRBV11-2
TGTGCCAGCAGCCAAGGACGGGACAACTCCTACGAGCAGTACTTC
CASSQGRDNSYEQYF
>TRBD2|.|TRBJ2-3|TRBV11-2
TGTGCCAGCAGCTTAGGGGCGGGGGGCACAGATACGCAGTATTTT
CASSLGAGGTDTQYF
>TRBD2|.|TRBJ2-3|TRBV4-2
TGTGCCAGCAGCCAAGGGACTAGCGGGAACCCTAGCACAGATACGCAGTATTTT
CASSQGTSGNPSTDTQYF
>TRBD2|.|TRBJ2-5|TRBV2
TGTGCCGTCTGGGGACTAGCGGGACCTGAAGAGACCCAGTACTTC
CAVWGLAGPEETQYF
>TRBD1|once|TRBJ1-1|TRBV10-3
TGTGCCATCAGTGAGACGGACAGGAATGGAGAGAACACTGAAGCTTTCTTT
CAISETDRNGENTEAFF
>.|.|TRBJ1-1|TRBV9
TGTGCCAGCAGCGTACAAGTGGGGGGCACTGAAGCTTTCTTT
CASSVQVGGTEAFF
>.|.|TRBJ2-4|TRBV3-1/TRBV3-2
TGTGCCAGCCAGGGGAAAAACATTCAGTACTTC
CASQGKNIQYF
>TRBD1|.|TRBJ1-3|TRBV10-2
TGCGCCAGCAGTGTCGCAGGGGGCTCTGGAAACACCATATATTTT
CASSVAGGSGNTIYF
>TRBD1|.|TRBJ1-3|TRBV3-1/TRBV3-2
TGTGCCAGCAGCCGAAAGGGACCCGGGACAGGGAGTGGAAACACCATATATTTT
CASSRKGPGTGSGNTIYF